The 26 T cell receptor beta chains below were found in one sample sequenced in a study of blood T cell repertoires in COVID-19. This table comes from immunoSEQ multiplex PCR, and its TCRdb copy is limited to in-frame clones, with some not included. The table has 150,000 to 200,000 clones, just under 95% seen once. Material for sequencing was peripheral blood. These receptors were taken from a woman between 50 and 59 years old with acute or convalescent COVID-19.

This sequence joins TRBV2 and TRBJ2-7, with D tentatively TRBD1 (5 bases). CDR1 SNHLY and CDR2 FYNNEI come from the germline V gene. V dropped 6 bases and J dropped 3 bases, with 9 bases sitting between them. The CDR3 length is 12 residues. The CDR3 nucleotides read TGTGCCAGCAGGGGGCTAGACTACGAGCAGTACTTC. Translating gives CASRGLDYEQYF.

The chain's CDR3 is CASSQPEAYEQYF. The CDR3 nucleotides read TGCGCCAGCAGCCAACCAGAGGCCTACGAGCAGTACTTC. The genes are TRBV4-1 and TRBJ2-7; no firm D call. The CDR3 is made up of 13 amino acids. CDR1 and CDR2 (germline): MGHRA, YSYEKL. Trimming took off 2 bases at V and 2 bases at J, with 7 bases between the two ends.

The J gene is TRBJ2-7, the V gene TRBV9; 9 bases map to TRBD1. Germline V gene sequence: CDR1 SGDLS, CDR2 YYNGEE. This CDR3 is built from 14 residues. Trimming took 3 bases from V and 6 from J; bases not matched to a gene: 7. This CDR3 reads CASSAGTGKFEQYF. In DNA form, the CDR3 reads TGTGCCAGCAGCGCCGGGACAGGGAAGTTCGAGCAGTACTTC. The whole variable domain, filled in from reference TRBV9 and TRBJ2-7, reads DSGVTQTPKHLITATGQRVTLRCSPRSGDLSVYWYQQSLDQGLQFLIQYYNGEERAKGNILERFSAQQFPDLHSELNLSSLELGDSALYFCASSAGTGKFEQYFGPGTRLTVT.

This chain links TRBV4-1 with TRBJ1-4; no clear D gene. Germline CDR1 and CDR2: MGHRA and YSYEKL. V lost 0 bases to trimming and J lost 0 bases, with 11 bases between them. The CDR3 has 17 amino acids. CDR3 DNA: TGCGCCAGCAGCCAAGATCTTCATACTGCAACTAATGAAAAACTGTTTTTT. It encodes CASSQDLHTATNEKLFF.

The chain combines TRBV30 with TRBJ1-6; 8 bases line up with TRBD1. CDR3 size: 13 residues. V shed 1 base, J shed 10 bases, and the junction held 3 bases outside the gene matches. Germline CDR1 and CDR2: GTSNPN and SVGIG (reference sequence). CDR3 DNA sequence: TGTGCCTGGAGTGGACAGGGGACATCACCCCTCCACTTT. Amino acid sequence: CAWSGQGTSPLHF.

V usage is TRBV28 and J usage is TRBJ1-3; D ambiguous. CDR1 MDHEN and CDR2 SYDVKM come from the germline V gene. The V gene lost 2 bases and the J gene lost 0 bases, with 8 bases spanning the gap. The CDR3 loop spans 15 amino acids. CDR3 nucleotide sequence: TGTGCCAGCAGTTTAGCCGGAGTCTCTGGAAACACCATATATTTT. This encodes CASSLAGVSGNTIYF.

This chain links TRBV19 with TRBJ1-6; 8 bases agree with TRBD1. CDR3 length equals 14 residues. J lost 5 bases, V lost 6 bases, and 3 bases had no gene match. Germline V gene lookup returns CDR1 LNHDA and CDR2 SQIVND (reference sequence). For the CDR3, the DNA is TGTGCCAGTAGCCGGGGACAGGATAATTCACCCCTCCACTTT. Translating it yields CASSRGQDNSPLHF.

The V gene is TRBV4-1, the J gene TRBJ1-5, with 7 bases aligning to TRBD1. The CDR3 totals 15 residues. Germline CDR1 reads MGHRA; CDR2 reads YSYEKL. With V trimmed by 0 bases and J by 5 bases, 4 bases remained unmatched. The CDR3 sequence is CASSQDPTGDQPQHF. The DNA of the CDR3 is TGCGCCAGCAGCCAAGATCCTACAGGGGATCAGCCCCAGCATTTT.

At least ten counts were recorded for this clone. The chain recombines TRBV5-1 with TRBJ1-2; weak D call: TRBD1 (6 bases). The germline V gene encodes CDR1 SGHRS and CDR2 YFSETQ. The CDR3 covers 14 residues. The V gene lost 4 bases and the J gene lost 4 bases, with 14 bases spanning the gap. This chain's CDR3 is CASSPGTPGYGYTF. The CDR3 DNA follows: TGCGCCAGCAGCCCCGGGACACCAGGCTATGGCTACACCTTC.

This clone was seen a few times. The V and J genes are TRBV5-1 and TRBJ2-7, with 12 bases aligning to TRBD1. The trim removed 4 bases at V and 4 bases at J, leaving 21 bases unmatched. Germline V CDR1 and CDR2: SGHRS, YFSETQ. This CDR3 has 20 amino acids. The CDR3, as DNA: TGCGCCAGCAGCCTGGACCTAGGGACAGGGGGCCTAGCGGGGCAATACGAGCAGTACTTC. It yields the protein CASSLDLGTGGLAGQYEQYF.

V usage is TRBV24-1 and J usage is TRBJ2-1, with 8 bases lining up with TRBD1. Germline assignment: CDR1 KGHDR and CDR2 SFDVKD. This CDR3 has 14 residues. J gave up 2 bases and V 7 bases, and 3 bases lay outside the gene matches. Here the CDR3 DNA reads TGTGCCACCAGAGACAGGGGCCCCTACAATGAGCAGTTCTTC. Encoded protein: CATRDRGPYNEQFF.

The chain couples TRBV7-8 to TRBJ1-6; 7 nucleotides agree with TRBD1. CDR1 is SGHVS, CDR2 FQNEAQ, per germline. The V and J ends lost 5 bases and 1 base, in that order; junction bases with no gene match: 5. The CDR3 spans 16 residues. The CDR3 loop reads CASSLTGVSYNSPLHF. CDR3 DNA sequence: TGTGCCAGCAGCCTTACAGGGGTATCCTATAATTCACCCCTCCACTTT.

The chain has TRBV3-1 (or the pseudogene TRBV3-2) and TRBJ2-2; tentative D call: TRBD2 (5 bases). Trimming removed 4 bases from V and 5 bases from J, with 14 bases in between. CDR3 size: 15 residues. The germline gives CDR1 LGHDT, CDR2 YNNKEL (reference sequence). The CDR3 here is CASSPPESGTGELFF. Here the CDR3 DNA reads TGTGCCAGCAGCCCCCCGGAATCGGGGACCGGGGAGCTGTTTTTT.

The chain has TRBV10-3 and TRBJ2-2; 8 bases map to TRBD2. V gave up 6 bases and J gave up 4 bases; unmatched junction bases: 1. The CDR3 has 13 amino acids. Germline V gives CDR1 ENHRY, CDR2 SYGVKD. The CDR3 reads CAIRREATGELFF. CDR3 nucleotides: TGTGCCATCAGGCGGGAGGCCACCGGGGAGCTGTTTTTT.

V and J are TRBV5-1 and TRBJ2-3; 7 bases map to TRBD2. The V and J ends lost 4 bases and 1 base, in that order; junction bases with no gene match: 3. CDR1 and CDR2 (germline): SGHRS, YFSETQ. This CDR3 is 14 amino acids long. The CDR3 DNA follows: TGCGCCAGCAGCCCGGGGAGGGGCACAGATACGCAGTATTTT. This gives the protein CASSPGRGTDTQYF.

This rearrangement joins TRBV2 to TRBJ2-7; 9 positions agree with TRBD2. The CDR3 is 16 amino acids. Germline V gene lookup returns CDR1 SNHLY and CDR2 FYNNEI. Unmatched junction bases numbered 12, after V lost 7 bases and J lost 2 bases. The DNA for the CDR3 is TGTGCCAGCAACTCGTTTAGCGGGGGAACCACCTACGAGCAGTACTTC. It is translated as CASNSFSGGTTYEQYF.

The chain's CDR3 is CASRQTTSGGYYNEQFF. CDR3 coding DNA: TGCGCCAGCAGACAAACGACTAGCGGGGGATACTACAATGAGCAGTTCTTC. The J gene is TRBJ2-1, the V gene TRBV23-1; 12 bases line up with TRBD2. TRBV23-1 is flagged as an ORF with uncertain function. V was pared by 6 bases and J by 3 bases, with 9 bases of the junction left unmatched. The CDR3 runs 17 residues.

This clone was seen a handful of times. The chain recombines TRBV6-2 or TRBV6-3 with TRBJ2-7; the match to TRBD1 covers 7 bases. This CDR3 comprises 17 residues. Germline CDR1 MNHEY, CDR2 SVGEGT. Trimming cost V 4 bases and J 0 bases; bases outside gene matches: 12. The CDR3 nucleotides read TGTGCCAGCAGTTCAAGGGGCCGGGACAGCTTCTCCTACGAGCAGTACTTC. Translating it yields CASSSRGRDSFSYEQYF.

This clone showed up just once. This chain uses TRBV14 with TRBJ2-3; TRBD2 matches at 10 bases. There are 15 residues in the CDR3. V dropped 3 bases and J dropped 11; count of bases not matched to a gene: 11. Per the germline V gene, CDR1 is SGHDN and CDR2 is FVKESK. The CDR3 loop reads CASSQSTSGAGGQYF. The DNA of the CDR3 is TGTGCCAGCAGCCAGTCCACTAGCGGGGCCGGGGGGCAGTATTTT.

J is TRBJ2-3 and V is TRBV27; tentatively, D is TRBD1 (5 bases). Germline V gives CDR1 MNHEY, CDR2 SMNVEV (reference sequence). V shed 3 bases and J shed 0 bases, with 10 bases lying between them. The CDR3 has 15 residues. The CDR3 nucleotides are TGTGCCAGCAGTTTCGAAGGGGCTAGCACAGATACGCAGTATTTT. Amino acid sequence: CASSFEGASTDTQYF.

The V call is TRBV19, the J call TRBJ1-5; 7 bases align to TRBD1. The J segment lost 4 bases and the V segment lost 1 base, leaving 4 bases of the junction unmatched. Germline V gene lookup returns CDR1 LNHDA and CDR2 SQIVND (reference sequence). The CDR3 consists of 15 residues. The CDR3 here is CASSIGAGGNQPQHF. CDR3 sequence (DNA): TGTGCCAGTAGTATAGGGGCAGGGGGGAATCAGCCCCAGCATTTT. Variable domain in full (rest from reference TRBV19 and TRBJ1-5): DGGITQSPKYLFRKEGQNVTLSCEQNLNHDAMYWYRQDPGQGLRLIYYSQIVNDFQKGDIAEGYSVSREKKESFPLTVTSAQKNPTAFYLCASSIGAGGNQPQHFGDGTRLSIL.

V gene TRBV19 combines with J gene TRBJ2-5; the D gene is possibly TRBD2 (7 bases). Trimming took off 5 bases at V and 5 bases at J, with 15 bases between the two ends. The CDR3 has 14 residues. Germline CDR1 and CDR2: LNHDA and SQIVND (reference sequence). The CDR3 DNA sequence: TGTGCCAGTAGTCAAGGCGGGGGCGCGGAGACCCAGTACTTC. It translates to CASSQGGGAETQYF.

The gene calls are TRBV18 and TRBJ2-2; D possibly corresponds to TRBD2 (6 bases). The germline V gene encodes CDR1 KGHSH and CDR2 LQKENI. The CDR3 runs to 16 residues. Trimming removed 1 base from V and 6 bases from J, with 15 bases in between. The CDR3, as DNA: TGTGCCAGCTCACCACGGACTACCTCGGGCGCCGGGGAGCTGTTTTTT. Its translation: CASSPRTTSGAGELFF.

The gene calls are TRBV5-1 and TRBJ2-2; D possibly corresponds to TRBD1 (6 bases). The V and J ends lost 2 bases and 2 bases respectively, with 7 bases between them. CDR1 and CDR2 (germline): SGHRS, YFSETQ. The CDR3 sequence is 14 residues long. The CDR3 bases are TGCGCCAGCAGCTTACAGGGTAACACCGGGGAGCTGTTTTTT. Amino acids: CASSLQGNTGELFF.

The chain carries TRBV5-1 and TRBJ1-5, with unresolved D. The CDR3 extends over 13 amino acids. Germline CDR1 and CDR2: SGHRS and YFSETQ. The V end was cut by 0 bases, the J end by 4 bases, with 5 bases between. The CDR3 bases are TGCGCCAGCAGCTTGGACAGAAATCAGCCCCAGCATTTT. Translating it yields CASSLDRNQPQHF.

CDR3 in DNA: TGTGCCAGTACAGGGGCAGGTTTGAATTCACCCCTCCACTTT. Amino acid sequence: CASTGAGLNSPLHF. V gene TRBV28 combines with J gene TRBJ1-6, with TRBD1 matching over 7 bases. The CDR3 contains 14 residues. The germline gives CDR1 MDHEN, CDR2 SYDVKM. After removal of 9 bases from V and 7 bases from J, the junction contained 9 bases not matched to a gene. Looking up the rest from reference TRBV28 and TRBJ1-6 gives the full variable domain: DVKVTQSSRYLVKRTGEKVFLECVQDMDHENMFWYRQDPGLGLRLIYFSYDVKMKEKGDIPEGYSVSREKKERFSLILESASTNQTSMYLCASTGAGLNSPLHFGNGTRLTVT.